Below are 20 T cell receptor beta chains sequenced from a single sample in a study of beta chain features in type 1 diabetes. All of the isolated RNA was reverse transcribed, so expressed TCRB transcripts were sequenced. Using immunoSEQ multiplex PCR, the repertoire was profiled, and TCRdb retains in-frame clones only, with some absent. In the table there are about 900,000 clones, 15% to 20% of which are singletons. The sample was naive CD4+ T cells from blood. These receptors were collected from a woman between 18 and 30 years old in good health.

This clone was found a few times. The chain uses TRBV7-2 and TRBJ2-5; TRBD2 matches at 11 bases. After removal of 1 base from V and 7 bases from J, the junction contained 11 bases not matched to a gene. Germline V lookup: CDR1 SGHTA, CDR2 FQGNSA. This CDR3 contains 17 residues. CDR3: CASSLGLAGPKMRTQYF. Here the CDR3 DNA reads TGTGCCAGCAGCTTAGGACTAGCGGGGCCCAAGATGCGGACCCAGTACTTC.

This clone was picked up a small number of times. V usage is TRBV7-6 and J usage is TRBJ2-1; 13 bases map to TRBD2. CDR1 is SGHVS, CDR2 FNYEAQ, per germline. The CDR3 has 14 residues. V dropped 5 bases and J dropped 10; count of bases not matched to a gene: 5. The CDR3 reads CASSTSGRAGEQFF. DNA for the CDR3: TGTGCCAGCAGCACTAGCGGGAGGGCCGGGGAGCAGTTCTTC.

This clone was seen only a few times. The CDR3: CATGLQAYSSYEQYF. The CDR3 nucleotides read TGTGCCACCGGCCTCCAAGCGTATAGCTCCTACGAGCAGTACTTC. The V gene is TRBV10-3, the J gene TRBJ2-7; D unclear. This CDR3 contains 15 residues. V lost 10 bases, J lost 0 bases, and 19 bases lay in between. The germline gives CDR1 ENHRY, CDR2 SYGVKD.

The genes are TRBV7-9 and TRBJ2-1, with TRBD2 matching 7 bases. This CDR3 is built from 15 residues. Germline V lookup: CDR1 SEHNR, CDR2 FQNEAQ (reference sequence). J was trimmed by 7 bases and V by 1 base; bases with no gene match: 7. CDR3 nucleotide sequence: TGTGCCAGCAGCTTAGGCCTAGCGGAAGTGAATGAGCAGTTCTTC. Its protein is CASSLGLAEVNEQFF.

The rearrangement joins TRBV5-6 to TRBJ1-1; D gene ambiguous. CDR3 size: 16 residues. Germline V gene lookup returns CDR1 SGHDT and CDR2 YYEEEE. V gave up 2 bases and J gave up 1 base, with 15 bases separating them. The CDR3: CASSFRVLSRNTEAFF. The DNA for the CDR3 is TGTGCCAGCAGCTTTAGGGTTCTATCCAGGAACACTGAAGCTTTCTTT.

This clone showed up just once. The chain recombines TRBV5-1 with TRBJ1-2, with a weak D call TRBD1 (6 bases). The CDR3 has 14 residues. Trimming removed 5 bases at V and 5 bases at J, with 16 bases between. Germline V gene sequence: CDR1 SGHRS, CDR2 YFSETQ. The chain's CDR3 is CASRTNREGYGYTF. For the CDR3, the DNA is TGCGCCAGCAGAACCAACAGGGAGGGGTATGGCTACACCTTC.

This clone was counted a few times. The rearrangement links TRBV28 to TRBJ1-1; tentative D call: TRBD1 (5 bases). The CDR3 is 13 amino acids. Germline-derived CDR1 and CDR2 are MDHEN and SYDVKM. V lost 9 bases to trimming and J lost 3 bases, with 14 bases between them. The CDR3 region is CASGRGGYTEAFF. The CDR3 bases are TGTGCCAGTGGAAGGGGAGGGTACACTGAAGCTTTCTTT.

This clone has more than one count but fewer than ten. The chain has TRBV21-1 and TRBJ2-5; the table calls TRBD2, which could not be checked here. TRBV21-1 is assigned pseudogene status. The CDR3 has 15 residues. The DNA for the CDR3 is TGTGCCAGCACCCTAGTAGCGCGAGCACAAGAGACCCAGTACTTC. It specifies CASTLVARAQETQYF.

The V gene is TRBV15, the J gene TRBJ2-5; no clear D gene. The germline gives CDR1 LNHNV, CDR2 YYDKDF (reference sequence). The germline V and J ends were trimmed by 5 bases and 2 bases, with 12 bases remaining between them. The CDR3 runs to 14 residues. This chain's CDR3 is CATSETGQQETQYF. CDR3 DNA: TGTGCCACCAGCGAAACCGGGCAGCAAGAGACCCAGTACTTC.

This chain uses TRBV28 with TRBJ2-3; 7 positions agree with TRBD1. Trimming removed 3 bases from V and 1 base from J; junction bases left unmatched: 16. The CDR3 contains 19 residues. The germline gives CDR1 MDHEN, CDR2 SYDVKM. CDR3 DNA: TGTGCCAGCAGTTTCCCCACCTCGGCAGGGGGTCATCGCACAGATACGCAGTATTTT. It specifies CASSFPTSAGGHRTDTQYF.

This clone was counted only a few times. The J gene is TRBJ2-7, the V gene TRBV7-6; possibly TRBD1 for D (6 bases). The CDR3 runs 13 residues. The germline V gene encodes CDR1 SGHVS and CDR2 FNYEAQ. The V gene lost 5 bases and the J gene lost 6 bases, with 14 bases spanning the gap. The CDR3 coding sequence is TGTGCCAGCAGCACCCCAGGGGACGTCGAGCAGTACTTC. Protein product: CASSTPGDVEQYF.

This clone was recorded a few times. The chain is built from TRBV6-5 and TRBJ1-2; the match to TRBD1 covers 8 bases. Trimming at V came to 2 bases and at J to 8 bases, leaving 10 bases not matched to a gene. The CDR3 totals 15 residues. Germline CDR1 is MNHEY and CDR2 is SVGAGI. The CDR3 region is CASSYDTTGARGYTF. The CDR3, as DNA: TGTGCCAGCAGTTACGATACGACAGGGGCTAGGGGCTACACCTTC.

This clone came up a few times. The chain is built from TRBV6-1 and TRBJ1-5, with 9 bases matching TRBD1. The CDR3 totals 15 residues. CDR1 and CDR2 (germline): MNHNS, SASEGT. V shed 2 bases and J 6 bases; nucleotides not matched to a gene: 5. The CDR3: CASSEITGGVQPQHF. The CDR3 DNA is TGTGCCAGCAGTGAAATCACAGGGGGCGTTCAGCCCCAGCATTTT.

This clone was detected a few times. The CDR3 is CAISELKRGRVNSPLHF. The CDR3 region has the DNA TGTGCCATCAGTGAATTGAAGCGGGGCAGGGTCAATTCACCCCTCCACTTT. This chain links TRBV10-3 with TRBJ1-6; a possible D gene is TRBD1 (5 bases). CDR1 is ENHRY and CDR2 is SYGVKD in the germline V gene. The CDR3 has 17 residues. The V end lost 3 bases, the J end lost 7 bases, and 19 bases lay between the germline ends.

The chain recombines TRBV6-6 with TRBJ2-7; D remains ambiguous. V was clipped by 4 bases and J by 5 bases, with 6 bases between them. In germline, CDR1 is MNHNY, CDR2 SVGAGI (reference sequence). This CDR3 comprises 11 residues. CDR3 bases: TGTGCCAGCAGTTCGGGCCACGAGCAGTACTTC. It encodes CASSSGHEQYF.

This clone was counted between two and nine times. This sequence joins TRBV13 and TRBJ1-1; TRBD1 might be the D (6 bases). This CDR3 contains 17 residues. Germline CDR1 PRHDT, CDR2 FYEKMQ (reference sequence). Trimming stripped 10 bases from V and 0 bases from J, with 24 bases between. The CDR3 here is CATRYPFRGGMNTEAFF. The CDR3, as DNA: TGTGCCACCAGATATCCTTTCCGAGGGGGTATGAACACTGAAGCTTTCTTT. Full variable domain (outside the CDR3, taken from reference TRBV13 and TRBJ1-1): AAGVIQSPRHLIKEKRETATLKCYPIPRHDTVYWYQQGPGQDPQFLISFYEKMQSDKGSIPDRFSAQQFSDYHSELNMSSLELGDSALYFCATRYPFRGGMNTEAFFGQGTRLTVV.

The chain is built from TRBV5-4 and TRBJ2-7; possible D gene TRBD1, 5 bases. Germline CDR1 SGHNT, CDR2 YYREEE (reference sequence). V dropped 4 bases and J dropped 0 bases, with 14 bases sitting between them. CDR3 length: 15 residues. The chain's CDR3 is CASSDDSFLSYEQYF. The CDR3 region has the DNA TGTGCCAGCAGCGACGACAGCTTTCTCTCCTACGAGCAGTACTTC.

This clone was counted between two and nine times. One end of the junction fails to match germline, which may point to a read error. J is TRBJ2-1 and V is TRBV7-2; a possible D gene is TRBD2 (6 bases). This CDR3 is 13 amino acids long. Germline loops: CDR1 SGHTA, CDR2 FQGNSA. For the CDR3, the DNA is TGTGCCAGCAGCTTGAGGTGGTGGGAGGAAGCGATCTTC. Its translation: CASSLRWWEEAIF.

The chain employs TRBV7-2 and TRBJ1-3; D is undetermined. This CDR3 contains 16 residues. Germline CDR1 is SGHTA and CDR2 is FQGNSA. V lost 4 bases, J lost 0 bases, and 13 bases lay in between. The CDR3 loop reads CASSWGPPSSGNTIYF. As DNA, the CDR3 is TGTGCCAGCAGCTGGGGTCCCCCAAGCTCTGGAAACACCATATATTTT. The full variable domain, in which reference TRBV7-2 and TRBJ1-3 provide the parts outside the CDR3, is GAGVSQSPSNKVTEKGKDVELRCDPISGHTALYWYRQSLGQGLEFLIYFQGNSAPDKSGLPSDRFSAERTGGSVSTLTIQRTQQEDSAVYLCASSWGPPSSGNTIYFGEGSWLTVV.

This clone was counted only a few times. The same CDR3 arises from other DNA sequences in this sample as well. The CDR3 spells CASSLVGGRYEQYF. The CDR3 bases are TGTGCCAGCAGCTTAGTGGGGGGGAGATACGAGCAGTACTTC. The chain is built from TRBV7-2 and TRBJ2-7; 7 bases map to TRBD2. CDR3 size: 14 residues. Trimming took 1 base from V and 4 from J; bases not matched to a gene: 4. Germline assignment: CDR1 SGHTA and CDR2 FQGNSA.